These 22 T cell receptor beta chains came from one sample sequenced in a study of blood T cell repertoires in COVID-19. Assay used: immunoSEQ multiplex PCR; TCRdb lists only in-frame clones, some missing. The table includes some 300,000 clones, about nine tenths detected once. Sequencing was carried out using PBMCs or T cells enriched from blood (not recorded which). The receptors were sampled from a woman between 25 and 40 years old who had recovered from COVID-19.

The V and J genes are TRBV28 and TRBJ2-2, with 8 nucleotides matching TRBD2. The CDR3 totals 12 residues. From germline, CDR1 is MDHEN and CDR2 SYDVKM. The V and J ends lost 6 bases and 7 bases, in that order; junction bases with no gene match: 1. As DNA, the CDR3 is TGTGCCAGCAGAACTAGCGGCGGGGAGCTGTTTTTT. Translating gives CASRTSGGELFF.

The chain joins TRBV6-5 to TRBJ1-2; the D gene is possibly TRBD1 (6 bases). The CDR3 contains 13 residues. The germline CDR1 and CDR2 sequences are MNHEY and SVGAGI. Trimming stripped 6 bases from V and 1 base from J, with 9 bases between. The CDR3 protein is CASRVDSNYGYTF. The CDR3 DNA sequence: TGTGCCAGCAGGGTGGACAGTAACTATGGCTACACCTTC.

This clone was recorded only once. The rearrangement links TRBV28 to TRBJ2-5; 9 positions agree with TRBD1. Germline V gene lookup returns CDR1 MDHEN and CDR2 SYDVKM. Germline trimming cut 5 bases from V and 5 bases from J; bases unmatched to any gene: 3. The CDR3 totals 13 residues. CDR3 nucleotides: TGTGCCAGCAGTAGGGACAGGGAGGAGACCCAGTACTTC. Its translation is CASSRDREETQYF.

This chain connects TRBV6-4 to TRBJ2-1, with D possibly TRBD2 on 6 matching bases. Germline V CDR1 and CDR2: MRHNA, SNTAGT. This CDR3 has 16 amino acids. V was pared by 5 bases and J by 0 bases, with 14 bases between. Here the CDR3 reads CASSRTGLYSYNEQFF. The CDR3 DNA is TGTGCCAGCAGTCGTACGGGACTTTACTCCTACAATGAGCAGTTCTTC.

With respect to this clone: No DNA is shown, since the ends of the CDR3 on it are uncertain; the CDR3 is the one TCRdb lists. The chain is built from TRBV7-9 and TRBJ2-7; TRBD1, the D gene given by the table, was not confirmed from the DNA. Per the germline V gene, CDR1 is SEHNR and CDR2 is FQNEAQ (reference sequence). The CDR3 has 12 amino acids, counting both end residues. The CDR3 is CASSFGQGASYF.

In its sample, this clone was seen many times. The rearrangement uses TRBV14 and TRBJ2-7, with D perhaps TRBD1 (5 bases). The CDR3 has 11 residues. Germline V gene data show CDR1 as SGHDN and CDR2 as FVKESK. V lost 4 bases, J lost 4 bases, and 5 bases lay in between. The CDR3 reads CASSRTYEQYF. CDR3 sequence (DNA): TGTGCCAGCAGCCGGACATACGAGCAGTACTTC.

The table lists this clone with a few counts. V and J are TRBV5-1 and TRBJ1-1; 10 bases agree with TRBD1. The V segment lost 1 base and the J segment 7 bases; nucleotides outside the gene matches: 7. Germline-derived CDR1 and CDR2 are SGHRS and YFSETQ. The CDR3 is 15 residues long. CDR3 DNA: TGCGCCAGCAGCTTGTCGACAGGGGGCATTGTTGAAGCTTTCTTT. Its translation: CASSLSTGGIVEAFF.

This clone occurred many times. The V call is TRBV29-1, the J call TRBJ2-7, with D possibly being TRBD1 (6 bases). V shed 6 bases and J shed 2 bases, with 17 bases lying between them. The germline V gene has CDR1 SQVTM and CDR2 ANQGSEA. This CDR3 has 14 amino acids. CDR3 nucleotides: TGCAGCGTCGACTCGAACAGGGAACCCTACGAGCAGTACTTC. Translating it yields CSVDSNREPYEQYF.

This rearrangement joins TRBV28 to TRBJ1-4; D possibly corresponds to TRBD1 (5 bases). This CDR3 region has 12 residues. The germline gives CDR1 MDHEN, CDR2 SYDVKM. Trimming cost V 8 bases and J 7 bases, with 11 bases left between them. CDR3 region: CASGQGAEKLFF. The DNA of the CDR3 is TGTGCCAGCGGGCAGGGTGCTGAAAAACTGTTTTTT.

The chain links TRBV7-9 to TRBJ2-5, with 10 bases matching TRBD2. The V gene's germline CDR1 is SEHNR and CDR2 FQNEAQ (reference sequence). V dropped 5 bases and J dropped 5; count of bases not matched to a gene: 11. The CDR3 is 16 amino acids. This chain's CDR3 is CASSPRMGTSEETQYF. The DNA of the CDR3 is TGTGCCAGCAGCCCGCGAATGGGGACTAGCGAGGAGACCCAGTACTTC.

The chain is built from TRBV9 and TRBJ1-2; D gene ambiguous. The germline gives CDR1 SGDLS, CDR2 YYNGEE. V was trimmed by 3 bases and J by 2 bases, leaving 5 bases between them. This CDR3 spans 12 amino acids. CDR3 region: CASSGLNYGYTF. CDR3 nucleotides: TGTGCCAGCAGCGGACTGAACTATGGCTACACCTTC.

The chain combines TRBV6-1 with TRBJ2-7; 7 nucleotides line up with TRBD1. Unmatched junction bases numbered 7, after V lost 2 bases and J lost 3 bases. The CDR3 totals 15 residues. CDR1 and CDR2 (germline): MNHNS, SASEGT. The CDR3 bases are TGTGCCAGCAGTGAAATGGGACAGCTGATCTACGAGCAGTACTTC. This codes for CASSEMGQLIYEQYF.

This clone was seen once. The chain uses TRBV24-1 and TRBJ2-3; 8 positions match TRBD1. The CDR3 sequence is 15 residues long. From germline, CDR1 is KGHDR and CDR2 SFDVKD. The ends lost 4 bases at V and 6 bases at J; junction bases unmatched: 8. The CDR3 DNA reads TGTGCCACCAGTGACCCCGGACAGGGTTGGGATACGCAGTATTTT. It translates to CATSDPGQGWDTQYF.

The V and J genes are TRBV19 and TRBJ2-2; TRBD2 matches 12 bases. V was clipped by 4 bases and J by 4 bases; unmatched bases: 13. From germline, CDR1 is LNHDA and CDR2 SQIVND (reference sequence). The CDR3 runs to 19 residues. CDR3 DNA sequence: TGTGCCAGTAGTACCCCATTACCGGGACTAGCGGGTGGCACCGGGGAGCTGTTTTTT. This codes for CASSTPLPGLAGGTGELFF.

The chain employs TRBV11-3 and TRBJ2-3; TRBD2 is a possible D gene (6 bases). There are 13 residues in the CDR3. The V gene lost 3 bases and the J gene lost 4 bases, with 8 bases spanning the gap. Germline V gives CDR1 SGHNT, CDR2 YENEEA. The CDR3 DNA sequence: TGTGCCAGCAGCTTTTCGGGGGCAGATACGCAGTATTTT. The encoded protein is CASSFSGADTQYF.

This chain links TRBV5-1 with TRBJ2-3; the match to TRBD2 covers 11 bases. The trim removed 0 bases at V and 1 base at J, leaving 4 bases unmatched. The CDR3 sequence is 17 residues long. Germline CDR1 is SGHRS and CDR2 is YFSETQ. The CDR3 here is CASSLAAGLAGTDTQYF. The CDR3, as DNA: TGCGCCAGCAGCTTGGCCGCGGGACTAGCGGGCACAGATACGCAGTATTTT.

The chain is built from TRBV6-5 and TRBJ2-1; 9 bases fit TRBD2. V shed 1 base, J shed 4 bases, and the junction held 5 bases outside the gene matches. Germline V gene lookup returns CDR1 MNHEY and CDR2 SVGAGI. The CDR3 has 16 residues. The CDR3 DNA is TGTGCCAGCAGTTACTTCGTAGCGGGGGTTTACAATGAGCAGTTCTTC. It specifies CASSYFVAGVYNEQFF.

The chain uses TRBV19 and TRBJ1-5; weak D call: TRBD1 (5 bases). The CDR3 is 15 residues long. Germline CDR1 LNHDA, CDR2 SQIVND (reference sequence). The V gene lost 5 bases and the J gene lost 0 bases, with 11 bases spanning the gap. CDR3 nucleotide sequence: TGTGCCAGTAGTGGGACTACAGATAGCAATCAGCCCCAGCATTTT. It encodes CASSGTTDSNQPQHF.

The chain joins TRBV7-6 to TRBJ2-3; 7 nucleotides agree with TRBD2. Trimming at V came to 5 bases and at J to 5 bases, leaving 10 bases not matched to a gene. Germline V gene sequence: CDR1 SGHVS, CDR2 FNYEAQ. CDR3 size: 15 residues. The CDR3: CASSTASGTGDTQYF. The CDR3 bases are TGTGCCAGCAGCACCGCGAGCGGGACGGGAGATACGCAGTATTTT.

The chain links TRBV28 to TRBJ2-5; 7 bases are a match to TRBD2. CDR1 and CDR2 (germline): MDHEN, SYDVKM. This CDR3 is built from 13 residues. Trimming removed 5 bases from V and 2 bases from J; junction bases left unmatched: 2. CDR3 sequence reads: CASSTGGQETQYF. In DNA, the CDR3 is TGTGCCAGCAGTACCGGGGGGCAAGAGACCCAGTACTTC.

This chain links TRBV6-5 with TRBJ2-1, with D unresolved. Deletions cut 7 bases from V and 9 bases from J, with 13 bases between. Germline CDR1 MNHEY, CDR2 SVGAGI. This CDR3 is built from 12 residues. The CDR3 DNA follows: TGTGCCAGCACTAATACCCCCGGTGAGCAGTTCTTC. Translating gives CASTNTPGEQFF.

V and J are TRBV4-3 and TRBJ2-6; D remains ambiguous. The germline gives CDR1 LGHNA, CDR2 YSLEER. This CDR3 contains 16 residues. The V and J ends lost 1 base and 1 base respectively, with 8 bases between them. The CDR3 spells CASSQADISGANVLTF. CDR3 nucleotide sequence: TGCGCCAGCAGCCAAGCTGACATTTCTGGGGCCAACGTCCTGACTTTC.